Listed here is a single T cell receptor (beta chain). The source of the sample is a study of blood T cells in healthy people across ages. PCR was performed a second time for 7 to 11 cycles using a sample-barcoded 5' primer and a J-beta primer mix. There were at least 2.5 million CDR3-containing paired-end reads obtained from each sample. From the 5' RACE reads, TCRdb called clonotypes with MiXCR, one entry per CDR3 protein. This sample carries hundreds of thousands of distinct CDR3 sequences, around 45% of them seen once, and the ten largest clones take 25% to 35%. The J segment lost 1 base and the V segment lost 3 bases, leaving 2 bases of the junction unmatched. Germline-derived CDR1 and CDR2 are LGHNA and YSLEER. The CDR3 contains 14 residues.

This clonotype was sampled from a woman between 55 and 75 years old in good health. The V call is TRBV4-3, the J call TRBJ1-1; TRBD1 aligns across 7 bases. Sequenced: blood. The CDR3, as DNA: TGCGCCAGCAGCCACAGGGGGGCGAACACTGAAGCTTTCTTT. It translates to CASSHRGANTEAFF.